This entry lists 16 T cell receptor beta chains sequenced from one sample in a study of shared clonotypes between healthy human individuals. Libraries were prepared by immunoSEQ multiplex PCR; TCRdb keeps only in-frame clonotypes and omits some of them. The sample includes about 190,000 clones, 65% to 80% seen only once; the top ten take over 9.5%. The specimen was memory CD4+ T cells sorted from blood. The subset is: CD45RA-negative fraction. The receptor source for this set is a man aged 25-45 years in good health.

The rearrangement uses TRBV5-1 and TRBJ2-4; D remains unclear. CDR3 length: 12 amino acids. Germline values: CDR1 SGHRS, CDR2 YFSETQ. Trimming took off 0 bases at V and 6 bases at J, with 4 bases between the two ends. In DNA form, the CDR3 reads TGCGCCAGCAGCTTGGACCCAAACATTCAGTACTTC. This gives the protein CASSLDPNIQYF.

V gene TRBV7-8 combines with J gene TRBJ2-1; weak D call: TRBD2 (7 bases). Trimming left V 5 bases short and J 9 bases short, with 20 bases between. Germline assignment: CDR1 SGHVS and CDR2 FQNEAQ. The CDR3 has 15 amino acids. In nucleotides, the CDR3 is TGTGCCAGCAGCCACAGGGATTTTTCGGGGGGTGAGCAGTTCTTC. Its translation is CASSHRDFSGGEQFF.

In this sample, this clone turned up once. In nucleotides, the CDR3 is TGTGCCAGCAGCTTGGTCGGGGGGAGGACTGAAGCTTTCTTT. Amino acid sequence: CASSLVGGRTEAFF. The rearrangement uses TRBV5-4 and TRBJ1-1; maybe TRBD1 (5 bases). CDR3 length: 14 amino acids. CDR1 SGHNT and CDR2 YYREEE come from the germline V gene (reference sequence). Between the trimmed V and J ends, which lost 0 bases and 5 bases, there was a span of 11 bases. Complete variable domain (other parts from reference TRBV5-4 and TRBJ1-1): ETGVTQSPTHLIKTRGQQVTLRCSSQSGHNTVSWYQQALGQGPQFIFQYYREEENGRGNFPPRFSGLQFPNYSSELNVNALELDDSALYLCASSLVGGRTEAFFGQGTRLTVV.

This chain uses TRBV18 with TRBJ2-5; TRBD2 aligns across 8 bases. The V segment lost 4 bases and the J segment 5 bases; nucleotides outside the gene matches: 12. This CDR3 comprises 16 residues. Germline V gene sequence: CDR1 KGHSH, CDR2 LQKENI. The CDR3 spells CASSLRRGEVAETQYF. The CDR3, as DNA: TGTGCCAGCTCACTACGGCGGGGGGAAGTTGCCGAGACCCAGTACTTC.

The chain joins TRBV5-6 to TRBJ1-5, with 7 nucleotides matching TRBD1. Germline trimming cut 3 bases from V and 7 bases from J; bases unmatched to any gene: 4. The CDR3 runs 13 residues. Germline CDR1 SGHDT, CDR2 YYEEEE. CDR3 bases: TGTGCCAGCAGCTCGGACAGGTGGCAGCCCCAGCATTTT. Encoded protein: CASSSDRWQPQHF.

CDR3 in DNA: TGTGCCAGCAGCGTCCTCACTGAAGCTTTCTTT. Its translation is CASSVLTEAFF. This sequence joins TRBV9 and TRBJ1-1, with D unclear. CDR3 size: 11 residues. The V gene lost 2 bases and the J gene lost 4 bases, with 3 bases spanning the gap. The germline V gene has CDR1 SGDLS and CDR2 YYNGEE.

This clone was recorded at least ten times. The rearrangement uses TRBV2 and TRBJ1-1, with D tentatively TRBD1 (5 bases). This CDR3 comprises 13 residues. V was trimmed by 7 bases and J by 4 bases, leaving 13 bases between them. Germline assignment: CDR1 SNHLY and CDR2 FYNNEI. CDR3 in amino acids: CASTLGAGTEAFF. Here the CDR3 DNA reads TGTGCCAGCACCTTAGGGGCGGGCACTGAAGCTTTCTTT.

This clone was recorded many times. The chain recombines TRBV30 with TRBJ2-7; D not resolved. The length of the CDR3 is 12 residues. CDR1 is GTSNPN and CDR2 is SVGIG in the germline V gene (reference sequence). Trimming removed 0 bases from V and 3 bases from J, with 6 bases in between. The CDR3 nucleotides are TGTGCCTGGAGTGTTTCGGTCTACGAGCAGTACTTC. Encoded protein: CAWSVSVYEQYF.

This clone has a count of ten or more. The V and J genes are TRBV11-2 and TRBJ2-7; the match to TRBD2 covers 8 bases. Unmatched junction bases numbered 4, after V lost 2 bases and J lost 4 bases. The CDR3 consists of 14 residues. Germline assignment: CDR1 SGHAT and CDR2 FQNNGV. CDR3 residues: CASSLNGGRYEQYF. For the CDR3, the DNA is TGTGCCAGCAGCTTAAATGGCGGGAGGTACGAGCAGTACTTC.

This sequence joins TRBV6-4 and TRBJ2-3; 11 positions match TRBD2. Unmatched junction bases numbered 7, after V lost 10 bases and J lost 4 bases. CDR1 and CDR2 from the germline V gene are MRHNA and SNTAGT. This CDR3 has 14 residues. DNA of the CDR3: TGTGCCACCGCTATAGCGGGAGGGTCAGATACGCAGTATTTT. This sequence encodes CATAIAGGSDTQYF.

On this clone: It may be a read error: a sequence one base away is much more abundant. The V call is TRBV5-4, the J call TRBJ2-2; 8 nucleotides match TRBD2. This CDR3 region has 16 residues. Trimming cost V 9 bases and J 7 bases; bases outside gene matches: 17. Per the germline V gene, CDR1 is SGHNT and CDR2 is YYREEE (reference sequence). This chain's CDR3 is CAISPPGTRSGGELFF. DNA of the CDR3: TGTGCCATTTCCCCCCCCGGGACTAGGTCGGGCGGGGAGCTGTTTTTT.

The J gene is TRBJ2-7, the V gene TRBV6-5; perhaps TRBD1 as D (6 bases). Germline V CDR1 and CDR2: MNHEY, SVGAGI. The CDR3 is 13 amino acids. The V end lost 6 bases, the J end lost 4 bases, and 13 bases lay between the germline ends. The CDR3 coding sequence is TGTGCCAGCAGAAACGGACAGACTTACGAGCAGTACTTC. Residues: CASRNGQTYEQYF.

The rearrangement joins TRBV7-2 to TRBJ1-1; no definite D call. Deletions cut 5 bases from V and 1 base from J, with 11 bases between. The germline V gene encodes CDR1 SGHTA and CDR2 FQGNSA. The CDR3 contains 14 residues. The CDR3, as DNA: TGTGCCAGCAGCCCATGGACGGAGAACACTGAAGCTTTCTTT. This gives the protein CASSPWTENTEAFF.

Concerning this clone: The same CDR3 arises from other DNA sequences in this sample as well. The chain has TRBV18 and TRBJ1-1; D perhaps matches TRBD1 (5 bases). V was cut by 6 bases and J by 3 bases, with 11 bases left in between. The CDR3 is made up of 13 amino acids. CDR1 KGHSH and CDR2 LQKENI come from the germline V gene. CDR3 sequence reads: CASSPGGDTEAFF. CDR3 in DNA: TGTGCCAGCTCCCCGGGGGGGGACACTGAAGCTTTCTTT. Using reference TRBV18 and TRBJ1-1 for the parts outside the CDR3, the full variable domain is NAGVMQNPRHLVRRRGQEARLRCSPMKGHSHVYWYRQLPEEGLKFMVYLQKENIIDESGMPKERFSAEFPKEGPSILRIQQVVRGDSAAYFCASSPGGDTEAFFGQGTRLTVV.

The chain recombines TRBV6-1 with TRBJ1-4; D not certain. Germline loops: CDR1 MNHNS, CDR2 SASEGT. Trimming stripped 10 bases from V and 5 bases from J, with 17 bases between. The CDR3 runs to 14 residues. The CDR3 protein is CATGLNSANEKLFF. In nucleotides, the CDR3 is TGTGCCACCGGATTAAATAGCGCGAATGAAAAACTGTTTTTT.

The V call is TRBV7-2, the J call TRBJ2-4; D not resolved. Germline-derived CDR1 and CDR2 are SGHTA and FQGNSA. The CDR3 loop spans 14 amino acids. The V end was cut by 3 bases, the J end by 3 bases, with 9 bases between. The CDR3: CASSFPGVKNIQYF. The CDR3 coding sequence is TGTGCCAGCAGCTTCCCTGGGGTCAAAAACATTCAGTACTTC.